The subject of this entry is one T cell receptor beta chain. Its antigen is unidentified. One end of the junction is discordant with germline, which a read error may explain. CDR1 is SGHRS, CDR2 YFSETQ, per germline. CDR3 length: 14 amino acids. This sample was taken from a study of cytomegalovirus exposure and HLA in healthy donors. Overall study findings and caveats: At a 0.05 false discovery rate, a later analysis found 16,951 TCR beta sequences to be associated with HLA alleles. Apparent HLA restriction characterized most CMV-associated TCR beta chains in a later analysis.

While unrecorded immune exposures were likely, the donors were nominally healthy when sampled. 60 Vbeta and 13 Jbeta primers were used in PCR. Assay: immunoSEQ multiplex PCR; the TCRdb copy retains only in-frame clones and omits some. There are 93,000 or so clones in the sample; around four fifths occur only once, and 4.5% to 7% lies in the top ten. This sequence joins TRBV5-1 and TRBJ2-1, with D maybe TRBD2 (5 bases). This TCR derives from a woman aged 18 to 35 in good health and CMV-seropositive. The specimen was PBMCs. CDR3 nucleotides: TGCGCCACCAGCCATCGCGGGCCCAACAATGAGCAGTTCTTC. Its translation: CATSHRGPNNEQFF. Drawing the rest from reference TRBV5-1 and TRBJ2-1, the complete variable domain is KAGVTQTPRYLIKTRGQQVTLSCSPISGHRSVSWYQQTPGQGLQFLFEYFSETQRNKGNFPGRFSGRQFSNSRSEMNVSTLELGDSALYLCATSHRGPNNEQFFGPGTRLTVL.